The 6 T cell receptor beta chains presented below share a single source sample, sequenced in a study of blood T cell repertoires in COVID-19. Assay used: immunoSEQ multiplex PCR; TCRdb lists only in-frame clones, some missing. This sample yields around 140,000 clones, of which roughly four fifths are seen a single time; 3.4% belongs to the top ten. Sequenced sample: PBMCs or T cells enriched from blood (not recorded which). The source of these receptors is a woman between 45 and 60 years old with acute COVID-19.

V and J are TRBV6-2 or TRBV6-3 and TRBJ2-3, with 10 bases matching TRBD2. CDR1 is MNHEY and CDR2 is SVGEGT in the germline V gene. CDR3 length: 16 amino acids. The V segment lost 1 base and the J segment 6 bases; nucleotides outside the gene matches: 7. CDR3 DNA: TGTGCCAGCAGTTACTTCGGACTAGCGGCCGGCGATACGCAGTATTTT. Protein product: CASSYFGLAAGDTQYF.

This clone is a singleton in its sample. This chain joins TRBV6-2 or TRBV6-3 and TRBJ2-5; 10 nucleotides agree with TRBD1. The CDR3 extends over 13 amino acids. Germline loops: CDR1 MNHEY, CDR2 SVGEGT. V gave up 6 bases and J gave up 10 bases; unmatched junction bases: 8. CDR3 protein: CASSQYRDRGQYF. The CDR3 region has the DNA TGTGCCAGCAGCCAGTACCGGGACAGGGGCCAGTACTTC.

V is TRBV5-6 and J is TRBJ1-1; 10 bases are shared with TRBD1. The CDR3 length is 14 residues. Unmatched junction bases numbered 3, after V lost 4 bases and J lost 3 bases. CDR1 is SGHDT, CDR2 YYEEEE, per germline. The CDR3 coding sequence is TGTGCCAGCAGCACCGGACAGGGGGACACTGAAGCTTTCTTT. Its translation: CASSTGQGDTEAFF.

The chain employs TRBV7-8 and TRBJ2-7; tentatively, D is TRBD1 (6 bases). The CDR3 sequence is 16 residues long. The V gene's germline CDR1 is SGHVS and CDR2 FQNEAQ. Trimming cost V 1 base and J 6 bases, with 19 bases left between them. The CDR3 bases are TGTGCCAGCAGCTTAGGTTCTGGTACTCAGGGGCTCGAGCAGTACTTC. The encoded protein is CASSLGSGTQGLEQYF. The full variable domain, rest sourced from reference TRBV7-8 and TRBJ2-7, is GAGVSQSPRYKVAKRGQDVALRCDPISGHVSLFWYQQALGQGPEFLTYFQNEAQLDKSGLPSDRFFAERPEGSVSTLKIQRTQQEDSAVYLCASSLGSGTQGLEQYFGPGTRLTVT.

The chain has TRBV15 and TRBJ1-1; 8 bases fit TRBD1. The length of the CDR3 is 13 residues. The V segment lost 9 bases and the J segment 2 bases; nucleotides outside the gene matches: 5. Germline lookup yields CDR1 LNHNV and CDR2 YYDKDF (reference sequence). DNA for the CDR3: TGTGCCACTAGACAGGGGTTAAACACTGAAGCTTTCTTT. Translating gives CATRQGLNTEAFF.

The CDR3 region is CASSQPGYGYTF. For the CDR3, the DNA is TGTGCCAGCAGCCAACCCGGCTATGGCTACACCTTC. The chain combines TRBV14 with TRBJ1-2; no reliable D call. The germline CDR1 and CDR2 sequences are SGHDN and FVKESK. This CDR3 has 12 amino acids. Trimming removed 2 bases from V and 4 bases from J, with 5 bases in between.